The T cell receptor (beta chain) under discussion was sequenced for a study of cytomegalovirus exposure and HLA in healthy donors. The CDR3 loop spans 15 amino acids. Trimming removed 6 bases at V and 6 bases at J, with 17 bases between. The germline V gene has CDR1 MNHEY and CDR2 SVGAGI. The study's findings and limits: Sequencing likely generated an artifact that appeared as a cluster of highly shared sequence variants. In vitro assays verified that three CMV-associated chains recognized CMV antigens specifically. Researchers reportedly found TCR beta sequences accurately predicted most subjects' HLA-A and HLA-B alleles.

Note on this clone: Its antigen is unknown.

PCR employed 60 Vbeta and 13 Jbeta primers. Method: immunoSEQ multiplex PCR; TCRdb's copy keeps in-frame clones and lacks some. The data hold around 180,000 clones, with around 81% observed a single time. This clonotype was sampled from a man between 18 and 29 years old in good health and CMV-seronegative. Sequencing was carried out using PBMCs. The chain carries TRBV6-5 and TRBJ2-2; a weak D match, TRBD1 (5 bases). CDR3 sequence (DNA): TGTGCCAGCAGGGACAATCTACTCGGGCCCGGGGAGCTGTTTTTT. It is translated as CASRDNLLGPGELFF.